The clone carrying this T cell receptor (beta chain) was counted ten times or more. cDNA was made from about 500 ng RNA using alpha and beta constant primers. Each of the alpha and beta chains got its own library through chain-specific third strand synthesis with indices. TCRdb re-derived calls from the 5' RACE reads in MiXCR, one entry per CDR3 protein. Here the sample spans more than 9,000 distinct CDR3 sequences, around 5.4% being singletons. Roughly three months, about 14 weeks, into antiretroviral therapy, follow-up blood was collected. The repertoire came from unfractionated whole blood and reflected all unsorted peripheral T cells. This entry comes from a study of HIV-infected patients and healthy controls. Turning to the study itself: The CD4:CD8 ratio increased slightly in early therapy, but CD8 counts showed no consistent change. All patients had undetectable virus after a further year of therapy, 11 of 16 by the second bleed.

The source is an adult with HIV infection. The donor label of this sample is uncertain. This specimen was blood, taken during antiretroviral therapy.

For the CDR3, the DNA is TGTGCCAGCAGTGATGGTGGTCATACCAGTAGCAATCAGCCCCAGCATTTT. Translated: CASSDGGHTSSNQPQHF. The J gene is TRBJ1-5, the V gene TRBV25-1; no reliable D call. V lost 3 bases and J 0 bases, leaving 15 bases between the germline ends. CDR1 is MGHDK, CDR2 SYGVNS, per germline. This CDR3 has 17 amino acids. The full variable domain, its missing parts supplied by reference TRBV25-1 and TRBJ1-5, is EADIYQTPRYLVIGTGKKITLECSQTMGHDKMYWYQQDPGMELHLIHYSYGVNSTEKGDLSSESTVSRIRTEHFPLTLESARPSHTSQYLCASSDGGHTSSNQPQHFGDGTRLSIL.